This TCR beta chain emerged from a study of blood T cell repertoires in COVID-19. Across the whole study: Specimens from acute and convalescent COVID-19 originated in the United States, Italy and Spain.

The CDR3 is 16 residues long. Libraries were prepared by immunoSEQ multiplex PCR; TCRdb keeps only in-frame clonotypes and omits some of them. The repertoire holds about 480,000 clones, with about 85% as singletons. Those who participated ranged in age from roughly 18 to 90 years and resided in under 25 US areas. Participants' own reports of clinical history determined their cohort assignment. This clonotype originated in a woman younger than 30 with acute COVID-19. Sequenced material: PBMCs or T cells enriched from blood (not recorded which). The chain combines TRBV21-1 with TRBJ2-5; the listed D gene, TRBD1, was not tested against the DNA. TRBV21-1 is shown as a pseudogene. The CDR3 sequence: CASSKEWTGGQETQYF. DNA for the CDR3: TGTGCCAGCAGCAAAGAATGGACAGGGGGGCAAGAGACCCAGTACTTC.